A selection of T cell receptor beta chains follows, all from one sample in a study of CD8 T cells in Susac syndrome. TCRdb redid the calling of the immunoSEQ multiplex PCR reads with MiXCR, one entry per CDR3 protein. The sample carries more than 150,000 distinct CDR3 sequences, approximately 95% recorded once. Material for sequencing was CD4+ T cells from PBMCs. The source of these receptors is a human donor with Susac syndrome. Both conserved end residues are trimmed from each CDR3. Rows may omit the clone size; those that give it use once, few, many or a size class.

V gene,J gene,clone size,CDR3 length,CDR3 protein
TRBV9,TRBJ2-4,.,11,ASSASVGSIQY
TRBV7-2,TRBJ2-3,once,14,ASSLAAAASTDTQY
TRBV20-1,TRBJ2-3,.,16,SASKDDSSGGLEDTQY
TRBV9,TRBJ1-4,.,12,ASSRQATNEKLF
TRBV12-3/TRBV12-4,TRBJ1-2,.,11,ASSNRASYGYT
TRBV20-1,TRBJ2-5,once,13,SARFSATGKETQY
TRBV3-1,TRBJ2-3,.,10,ASSQDVDTQY
TRBV20-1,TRBJ1-2,.,15,SASGTDFLGGNYGYT
TRBV12-3/TRBV12-4,TRBJ2-5,.,14,ASSPGVAGPLETQY
TRBV20-1,TRBJ2-4,.,13,SAQRQGMGKNIQY
TRBV29-1,TRBJ2-3,.,12,SVAQGSTTDTQY
TRBV5-6,TRBJ2-5,.,12,ASSLNPGRETQY
TRBV4-1,TRBJ2-7,.,13,ASSRGQGLTYEQY
TRBV20-1,TRBJ1-5,.,12,SASPGQSYQPQH
TRBV29-1,TRBJ2-1,.,11,SVEEGGGTEQF
TRBV12-3/TRBV12-4,TRBJ2-5,.,15,ASSPSQGLPLLKTQY
TRBV20-1,TRBJ2-1,.,9,SAIGHNEQF
TRBV2,TRBJ2-1,.,13,ASSVSSRGGNEQF
TRBV20-1,TRBJ1-6,once,11,SASRGSGSPLH
TRBV29-1,TRBJ1-1,.,10,SVAPSGGSAF
TRBV20-1,TRBJ1-5,.,11,SASIASNQPQH
TRBV20-1,TRBJ1-1,.,10,SASRGGREAF
TRBV4-2,TRBJ2-1,.,14,ASSYSLGQGNNEQF
TRBV5-1,TRBJ2-1,.,13,ASSLESSGKNEQF
TRBV7-9,TRBJ2-1,.,11,ASSSGRRNEQF
TRBV19,TRBJ2-7,.,12,ASSPTVISYEQY